The 31 T cell receptor beta chains below all came from one sample that was sequenced in a study of brain T cells in children with intractable seizures. Sequencing used immunoSEQ multiplex PCR; TCRdb keeps in-frame clones, though not all of them. The data contain 340,000 or so clones, more than 85% of them singletons. Specified time point: blood from clinic visit 5 months post-surgery; TSC patient then seizure free. The sequenced sample was peripheral blood, obtained about 5 months after surgery. The receptors originated from a boy less than two years old with tuberous sclerosis and intractable seizures.

The J gene is TRBJ2-5, the V gene TRBV12-5; D perhaps matches TRBD2 (5 bases). From germline, CDR1 is LGHNT and CDR2 FRNRAP. This CDR3 is built from 14 residues. The ends were cut back, 6 bases at V and 1 base at J, with 12 bases in the middle. CDR3 residues: CASGPRDAQETQYF. The CDR3, as DNA: TGTGCTAGTGGACCCCGGGATGCCCAAGAGACCCAGTACTTC. Filled out from reference TRBV12-5 and TRBJ2-5, the complete variable domain reads DARVTQTPRHKVTEMGQEVTMRCQPILGHNTVFWYRQTMMQGLELLAYFRNRAPLDDSGMPKDRFSAEMPDATLATLKIQPSEPRDSAVYFCASGPRDAQETQYFGPGTRLLVL.

The chain joins TRBV30 to TRBJ1-1; D gene uncertain. Trimming took off 1 base at V and 0 bases at J, with 6 bases between the two ends. The CDR3 sequence is 13 residues long. Germline V gives CDR1 GTSNPN, CDR2 SVGIG (reference sequence). The CDR3 coding sequence is TGTGCCTGGAGTGCCCGATTGAACACTGAAGCTTTCTTT. It is translated as CAWSARLNTEAFF.

The genes are TRBV29-1 and TRBJ2-3; no clear D. Germline V gene lookup returns CDR1 SQVTM and CDR2 ANQGSEA. The CDR3 runs 14 residues. V dropped 2 bases and J dropped 0 bases, with 9 bases sitting between them. CDR3 sequence reads: CSVELVASTDTQYF. The CDR3 DNA reads as TGCAGCGTTGAACTTGTTGCCAGCACAGATACGCAGTATTTT.

The rearrangement links TRBV7-3 to TRBJ2-7, with TRBD2 matching 14 bases. V gave up 5 bases and J gave up 4 bases; unmatched junction bases: 4. Germline CDR1 is SGHTA and CDR2 is FQGTGA. This CDR3 has 15 amino acids. In DNA form, the CDR3 reads TGTGCCAGCAGCGAGGGACTAGCGGGAGTTTACGAGCAGTACTTC. This encodes CASSEGLAGVYEQYF.

The chain employs TRBV4-2 and TRBJ1-2; D might be TRBD1 (5 bases). The CDR3 covers 17 residues. Between the trimmed V and J ends, which lost 3 bases and 4 bases, there was a span of 21 bases. CDR1 and CDR2 from the germline V gene are LGHNA and YNFKEQ. The CDR3 nucleotides read TGTGCCAGCAGCCAGGAACAAGGACCCCTCAGGGCCTATGGCTACACCTTC. This sequence encodes CASSQEQGPLRAYGYTF.

The gene calls are TRBV10-3 and TRBJ2-3; D remains ambiguous. From germline, CDR1 is ENHRY and CDR2 SYGVKD. The length of the CDR3 is 15 residues. V was clipped by 2 bases and J by 6 bases, with 15 bases between them. CDR3 DNA sequence: TGTGCCATCAGTGAGAGGCTAGGCGCCACTGATACGCAGTATTTT. Encoded protein: CAISERLGATDTQYF.

The chain carries TRBV12-3 or TRBV12-4 and TRBJ2-7; D unclear. Trimming took off 3 bases at V and 5 bases at J, with 11 bases between the two ends. This CDR3 comprises 13 residues. The CDR3 here is CASSLTEWNEQYF. For the CDR3, the DNA is TGTGCCAGCAGTTTGACCGAGTGGAACGAGCAGTACTTC.

The chain has TRBV25-1 and TRBJ1-6; 8 positions agree with TRBD1. Unmatched junction bases numbered 2, after V lost 8 bases and J lost 5 bases. Germline CDR1 MGHDK, CDR2 SYGVNS. The CDR3 covers 13 residues. CDR3 amino acids: CASRQGHNSPLHF. Written as DNA, the CDR3 is TGTGCCAGCCGACAGGGGCATAATTCACCCCTCCACTTT.

The chain couples TRBV4-1 to TRBJ2-7; TRBD1 aligns across 8 bases. The germline gives CDR1 MGHRA, CDR2 YSYEKL. The CDR3 contains 15 residues. The ends lost 3 bases at V and 3 bases at J; junction bases unmatched: 7. This CDR3 reads CASSQIQGEDYEQYF. CDR3 DNA sequence: TGCGCCAGCAGCCAGATACAGGGGGAGGACTACGAGCAGTACTTC.

This chain uses TRBV5-1 with TRBJ1-1; TRBD1 is a possible D gene (5 bases). V lost 4 bases, J lost 0 bases, and 19 bases lay in between. The CDR3 loop spans 17 amino acids. Germline V CDR1 and CDR2: SGHRS, YFSETQ. The CDR3: CASSIGPQDMMNTEAFF. CDR3 nucleotide sequence: TGCGCCAGCAGCATTGGACCCCAGGACATGATGAACACTGAAGCTTTCTTT.

The chain employs TRBV29-1 and TRBJ2-1, with D possibly TRBD1 on 5 matching bases. V dropped 8 bases and J dropped 0 bases, with 11 bases sitting between them. The CDR3 is 13 residues long. CDR1 is SQVTM and CDR2 is ANQGSEA in the germline V gene. CDR3 nucleotide sequence: TGCAGCCTCCGGACAAGCTCCTACAATGAGCAGTTCTTC. Amino acid sequence: CSLRTSSYNEQFF.

The chain has TRBV29-1 and TRBJ2-5, with TRBD2 matching over 14 bases. Per germline, CDR1 SQVTM and CDR2 ANQGSEA. The CDR3 has 15 residues. The ends lost 6 bases at V and 5 bases at J; junction bases unmatched: 8. As DNA, the CDR3 is TGCAGCGTGGGACTAGCGGGGGCCAGGGGGGAGACCCAGTACTTC. This translates into CSVGLAGARGETQYF.

The V gene is TRBV7-8, the J gene TRBJ1-6; D is possibly TRBD1 (6 bases). V was pared by 2 bases and J by 9 bases, with 23 bases between. The CDR3 runs to 18 residues. Germline V gives CDR1 SGHVS, CDR2 FQNEAQ. As DNA, the CDR3 is TGTGCCAGCAGCTTAAAGGGGAAGGGGGTGAATCTGCGTTCACCCCTCCACTTT. This gives the protein CASSLKGKGVNLRSPLHF.

This chain uses TRBV10-3 with TRBJ2-1; TRBD2 might be the D (6 bases). Trimming left V 2 bases short and J 0 bases short, with 8 bases between. The CDR3 contains 15 residues. From germline, CDR1 is ENHRY and CDR2 SYGVKD. CDR3 nucleotide sequence: TGTGCCATCAGTGAGAGCGGGCACTCCTACAATGAGCAGTTCTTC. This translates into CAISESGHSYNEQFF.

Details on this clone: A read error may account for a junction end that differs from germline. The genes are TRBV18 and TRBJ2-7; D is uncertain. The length of the CDR3 is 13 residues. Germline V lookup: CDR1 KGHSH, CDR2 LQKENI. The CDR3 region has the DNA TGTGCCAGCTCATCACCGGGCTACTACGAGCAGTACTTC. This gives the protein CASSSPGYYEQYF.

The chain links TRBV19 to TRBJ2-1; perhaps TRBD2 as D (6 bases). The germline V gene encodes CDR1 LNHDA and CDR2 SQIVND (reference sequence). V dropped 5 bases and J dropped 10 bases, with 15 bases sitting between them. The CDR3 consists of 13 residues. The CDR3 reads CASSAGPPREQFF. The CDR3 nucleotides are TGTGCCAGTAGTGCGGGACCTCCCAGAGAGCAGTTCTTC.

The chain joins TRBV19 to TRBJ1-1, with D possibly matching TRBD1 (5 bases). The CDR3 is 13 residues long. Trimming removed 4 bases at V and 8 bases at J, with 14 bases between. Germline V CDR1 and CDR2: LNHDA, SQIVND (reference sequence). As DNA, the CDR3 is TGTGCCAGTAGTACCGCCGGGACGGGGGAAGCTTTCTTT. This translates into CASSTAGTGEAFF.

There are a few counts of this clone. The chain couples TRBV27 to TRBJ1-6; weak D call: TRBD1 (5 bases). Germline V gene data show CDR1 as MNHEY and CDR2 as SMNVEV (reference sequence). CDR3 length equals 16 residues. V gave up 5 bases and J gave up 8 bases, with 19 bases separating them. The CDR3 loop reads CASSPPRGFLDSPLHF. In DNA, the CDR3 is TGTGCCAGCAGTCCCCCCCGGGGGTTTCTTGATTCACCCCTCCACTTT.

This chain links TRBV6-5 with TRBJ2-4; D remains ambiguous. V shed 4 bases and J shed 6 bases, with 10 bases lying between them. The germline gives CDR1 MNHEY, CDR2 SVGAGI. The CDR3 is 13 amino acids. DNA for the CDR3: TGTGCCAGCAGTTCCCCTCCCAGAAACATTCAGTACTTC. Its translation is CASSSPPRNIQYF.

The chain couples TRBV12-3 or TRBV12-4 to TRBJ1-1; D gene uncertain. V dropped 6 bases and J dropped 4 bases, with 12 bases sitting between them. This CDR3 contains 13 residues. CDR3 nucleotide sequence: TGTGCCAGCAGGGGGAGGGTGAGCACTGAAGCTTTCTTT. This sequence encodes CASRGRVSTEAFF.

The genes are TRBV5-1 and TRBJ1-6; no clear D. This CDR3 comprises 15 residues. Trimming cost V 2 bases and J 8 bases, with 14 bases left between them. Germline V gene lookup returns CDR1 SGHRS and CDR2 YFSETQ. The DNA for the CDR3 is TGCGCCAGCAGCTTACGTGGGGAAAGATATTCACCCCTCCACTTT. Its translation is CASSLRGERYSPLHF.

CDR3 amino acids: CASRSGSKRYDTQYF. CDR3 nucleotide sequence: TGTGCCAGCCGATCTGGGTCCAAACGGTATGATACGCAGTATTTT. The chain carries TRBV19 and TRBJ2-3, with D unresolved. Deletions cut 9 bases from V and 6 bases from J, with 22 bases between. The CDR3 runs to 15 residues. The germline V gene encodes CDR1 LNHDA and CDR2 SQIVND (reference sequence).

The chain employs TRBV18 and TRBJ1-6, with TRBD1 matching over 7 bases. The V and J ends lost 3 bases and 5 bases, in that order; junction bases with no gene match: 1. The CDR3 has 14 residues. Germline V gene lookup returns CDR1 KGHSH and CDR2 LQKENI. In DNA form, the CDR3 reads TGTGCCAGCTCACCTACAGGGGATAATTCACCCCTCCACTTT. Its translation is CASSPTGDNSPLHF.

The V and J genes are TRBV5-6 and TRBJ2-4, with D possibly matching TRBD1 (6 bases). The CDR3 loop spans 13 amino acids. Germline V gene sequence: CDR1 SGHDT, CDR2 YYEEEE. V was shortened by 4 bases and J by 8 bases, with 13 bases between the two germline ends. The CDR3 reads CASSRTAVDIQYF. The DNA for the CDR3 is TGTGCCAGCAGCAGGACAGCAGTCGACATTCAGTACTTC.

The V call is TRBV4-1, the J call TRBJ1-2, with D perhaps TRBD1 (6 bases). The CDR3 has 17 amino acids. V dropped 4 bases and J dropped 6 bases, with 24 bases sitting between them. Looked up from germline, CDR1 is MGHRA and CDR2 is YSYEKL. The CDR3 coding sequence is TGCGCCAGCAGCCGGAACTATATCGGGGGGCCGGGGGATGGCTACACCTTC. Residues: CASSRNYIGGPGDGYTF.

The chain links TRBV7-9 to TRBJ1-4, with 8 bases fitting TRBD1. Trimming at V came to 5 bases and at J to 5 bases, leaving 10 bases not matched to a gene. The CDR3 spans 16 residues. The germline V gene has CDR1 SEHNR and CDR2 FQNEAQ (reference sequence). The chain's CDR3 is CASSRHGQGLNEKLFF. CDR3 bases: TGTGCCAGCAGCCGGCATGGACAGGGCCTGAATGAAAAACTGTTTTTT.

The chain joins TRBV2 to TRBJ1-2; maybe TRBD1 (5 bases). CDR1 and CDR2 (germline): SNHLY, FYNNEI. Trimming removed 0 bases from V and 2 bases from J, with 10 bases in between. The CDR3 is 15 amino acids. CDR3 residues: CASSEADRGNYGYTF. The CDR3 DNA reads TGTGCCAGCAGTGAAGCGGACCGGGGGAACTATGGCTACACCTTC.

The chain links TRBV9 to TRBJ1-2; possible D gene TRBD1, 6 bases. V dropped 7 bases and J dropped 8 bases, with 18 bases sitting between them. The germline gives CDR1 SGDLS, CDR2 YYNGEE. CDR3 length equals 13 residues. CDR3 DNA: TGTGCCAGCGGTTCCAAGGGGGTTGAAGGCTACACCTTC. This encodes CASGSKGVEGYTF.

The CDR3 is CASSLGEGPNTGELFF. In DNA, the CDR3 is TGTGCCAGCAGTTTAGGGGAGGGGCCCAACACCGGGGAGCTGTTTTTT. The chain joins TRBV27 to TRBJ2-2, with TRBD2 matching over 7 bases. Trimming removed 2 bases from V and 2 bases from J; junction bases left unmatched: 5. The CDR3 length is 16 residues. Per germline, CDR1 MNHEY and CDR2 SMNVEV (reference sequence).

V usage is TRBV9 and J usage is TRBJ1-6; D is undetermined. The CDR3 runs to 15 residues. Germline CDR1 SGDLS, CDR2 YYNGEE. Trimming removed 0 bases at V and 2 bases at J, with 6 bases between. Here the CDR3 DNA reads TGTGCCAGCAGCGTAGGGCTGGCCTATAATTCACCCCTCCACTTT. Amino acid sequence: CASSVGLAYNSPLHF.

The count of this clone is one. J is TRBJ2-1 and V is TRBV10-3; the match to TRBD2 covers 14 bases. The trim removed 2 bases at V and 6 bases at J, leaving 6 bases unmatched. This CDR3 spans 17 amino acids. Per germline, CDR1 ENHRY and CDR2 SYGVKD. CDR3 in amino acids: CAISEGLAGGNFNEQFF. The DNA of the CDR3 is TGTGCCATCAGTGAGGGACTAGCGGGAGGAAATTTCAATGAGCAGTTCTTC.